Sequencing of this TCR beta chain was carried out in a study of cytomegalovirus exposure and HLA in healthy donors. The primer mix had 60 Vbeta and 13 Jbeta primers. Sequencing used immunoSEQ multiplex PCR; TCRdb keeps in-frame clones, though not all of them. The data contain under 250,000 clones, 75% to 90% of them seen just once; the ten biggest clones take up 2.7%. This TCR came from a woman aged 40 to 50 in good health and CMV-seronegative. The source material was PBMCs.

The CDR3 DNA sequence: TGTGCTAGTGGTTTCAGGGCAGGGGACTATGGCTACACCTTC. Protein: CASGFRAGDYGYTF. The V call is TRBV12-5, the J call TRBJ1-2; D perhaps matches TRBD1 (6 bases). V was trimmed by 3 bases and J by 3 bases, leaving 11 bases between them. Per the germline V gene, CDR1 is LGHNT and CDR2 is FRNRAP. This CDR3 is 14 amino acids long.